The entry below describes one TCR beta chain. No antigen is known for it. This entry belongs to a study of spatial heterogeneity in lung cancer. Study results and limitations: Tumor T cells had an estimated coverage that came to around 6.5% for alpha chains and around 12% for beta chains. Counts of expanded alpha and beta TCRs within tumors tracked the tumor nonsynonymous mutation count.

A distinct unique molecular identifier was carried by each TCR cDNA molecule. TCRdb fed the 5' RACE reads into MiXCR, producing one record per CDR3 protein. The table has 2,300 or so distinct CDR3 sequences, approximately 22% seen once. Time point denoted: sample taken at primary tumor resection. The source was lung tumor tissue, collected at surgery. The TCR was taken from a male donor with early-stage non-small cell lung cancer.

CDR3 bases: TGTGCCAGCAGTTACGAAGGCCGAGGTTCCGAGCAGTACTTC. Its translation is CASSYEGRGSEQYF. The chain has TRBV6-2 or TRBV6-3 and TRBJ2-7; no firm D call. The CDR3 has 14 amino acids. Trimming took 2 bases from V and 6 from J, leaving 14 bases between them. The germline V gene has CDR1 MNHEY and CDR2 SVGEGT.